Below are 4 T cell receptor beta chains sequenced from a single sample in a study of response to subunit inactivated influenza vaccine. TCRdb recomputed calls from the RT-PCR reads with MiXCR, one row per CDR3 protein. This table has 540,000 or so distinct CDR3 sequences, 10% to 15% appearing once. Sequences were derived from PBMCs from blood, sampled more than 35 days after vaccination. These receptors came from a middle-aged man who received an inactivated influenza vaccine.

V is TRBV12-3 or TRBV12-4 and J is TRBJ2-3; D uncertain. V dropped 3 bases and J dropped 1 base, with 11 bases sitting between them. The CDR3 length is 15 residues. The CDR3, as DNA: TGTGCCAGCAGTTTTACTGGGAAAGGCACAGATACGCAGTATTTT. This translates into CASSFTGKGTDTQYF.

This clonotype was seen a few times. In DNA, the CDR3 is TGTGCCAGCAGCGGGGACTATTACAATGAGCAGTTCTTC. It translates to CASSGDYYNEQFF. This chain connects TRBV9 to TRBJ2-1; TRBD2 aligns across 7 bases. From germline, CDR1 is SGDLS and CDR2 YYNGEE. The CDR3 spans 13 residues. V lost 3 bases to trimming and J lost 4 bases; unmatched junction nucleotides: 1.

Many counts were recorded for this clonotype. This chain links TRBV20-1 with TRBJ2-7; 8 bases are shared with TRBD2. This CDR3 is 13 amino acids long. V gave up 7 bases and J gave up 3 bases; unmatched junction bases: 8. Germline CDR1 DFQATT, CDR2 SNEGSKA (reference sequence). The CDR3 reads CSVSTSAGYEQYF. The CDR3 coding sequence is TGCAGTGTTTCGACTAGCGCAGGCTACGAGCAGTACTTC.

The chain joins TRBV14 to TRBJ2-3, with 8 bases aligning to TRBD2. J gave up 2 bases and V 4 bases, and 5 bases lay outside the gene matches. Germline V CDR1 and CDR2: SGHDN, FVKESK. The CDR3 has 15 amino acids. The CDR3 coding sequence is TGTGCCAGCAGCCGAGATAGCGGGATCACAGATACGCAGTATTTT. It encodes CASSRDSGITDTQYF.